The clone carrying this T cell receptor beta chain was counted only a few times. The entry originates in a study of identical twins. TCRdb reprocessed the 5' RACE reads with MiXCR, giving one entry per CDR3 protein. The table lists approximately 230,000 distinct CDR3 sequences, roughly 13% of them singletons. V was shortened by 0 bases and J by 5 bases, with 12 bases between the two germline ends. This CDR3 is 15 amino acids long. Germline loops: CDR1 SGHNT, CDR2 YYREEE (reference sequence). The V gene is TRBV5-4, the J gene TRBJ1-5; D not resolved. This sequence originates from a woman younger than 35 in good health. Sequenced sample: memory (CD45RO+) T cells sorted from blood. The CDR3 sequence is CASSLAAGFDQPQHF. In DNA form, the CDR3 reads TGTGCCAGCAGCTTGGCCGCAGGTTTTGATCAGCCCCAGCATTTT.